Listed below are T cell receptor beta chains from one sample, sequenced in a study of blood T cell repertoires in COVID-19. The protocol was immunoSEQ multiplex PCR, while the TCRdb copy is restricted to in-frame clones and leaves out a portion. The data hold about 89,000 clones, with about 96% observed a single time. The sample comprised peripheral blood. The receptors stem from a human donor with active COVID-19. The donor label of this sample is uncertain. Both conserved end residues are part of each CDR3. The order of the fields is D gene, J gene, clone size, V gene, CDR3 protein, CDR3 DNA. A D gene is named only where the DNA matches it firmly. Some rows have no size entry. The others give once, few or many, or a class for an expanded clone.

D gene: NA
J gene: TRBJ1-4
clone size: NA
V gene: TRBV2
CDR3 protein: CASRAPATNEKLFF
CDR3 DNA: TGTGCCAGCAGGGCCCCAGCAACTAATGAAAAACTGTTTTTT

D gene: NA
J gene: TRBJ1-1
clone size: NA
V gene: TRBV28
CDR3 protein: CASSLLGAGEAFF
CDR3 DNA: TGTGCCAGCAGTTTATTGGGGGCTGGCGAAGCTTTCTTT

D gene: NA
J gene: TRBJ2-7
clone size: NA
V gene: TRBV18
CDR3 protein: CASSPAYEQYF
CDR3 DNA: TGTGCCAGCTCACCCGCCTACGAGCAGTACTTC

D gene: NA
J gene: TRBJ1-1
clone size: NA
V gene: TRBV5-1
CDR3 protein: CASRQARDTTEAFF
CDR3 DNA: TGCGCCAGCAGGCAAGCCCGGGACACCACTGAAGCTTTCTTT

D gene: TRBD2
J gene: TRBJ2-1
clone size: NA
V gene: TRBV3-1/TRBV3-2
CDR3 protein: CASSQGGRLADYNEQFF
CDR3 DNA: TGTGCCAGCAGCCAAGGTGGCAGGCTAGCGGATTACAATGAGCAGTTCTTC

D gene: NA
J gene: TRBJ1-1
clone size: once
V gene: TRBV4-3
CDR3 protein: CASSLTRVLFF
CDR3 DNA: TGCGCCAGCAGCCTAACCCGCGTGCTTTTCTTT

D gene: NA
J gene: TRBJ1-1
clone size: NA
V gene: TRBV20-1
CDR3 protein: CSASRGDTEAFF
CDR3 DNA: TGCAGTGCTAGTAGGGGCGACACTGAAGCTTTCTTT

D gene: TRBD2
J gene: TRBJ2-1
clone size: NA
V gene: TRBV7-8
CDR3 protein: CASSSRGLAGSYNEQFF
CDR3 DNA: TGTGCCAGCAGCTCCCGGGGACTAGCGGGGTCGTACAATGAGCAGTTCTTC

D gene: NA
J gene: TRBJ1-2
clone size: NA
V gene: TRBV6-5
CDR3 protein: CASSYGQNYGYTF
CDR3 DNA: TGTGCCAGCAGTTACGGGCAAAACTATGGCTACACCTTC

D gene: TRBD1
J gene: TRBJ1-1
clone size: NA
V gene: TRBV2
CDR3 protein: CASNMDQGGSTEAFF
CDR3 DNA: TGTGCCAGCAATATGGACCAGGGGGGTAGCACTGAAGCTTTCTTT

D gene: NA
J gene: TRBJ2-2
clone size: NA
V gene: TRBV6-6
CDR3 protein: CASSLQRPTYSMNTGELFF
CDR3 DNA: TGTGCCAGCAGTCTCCAGCGGCCTACTTACTCGATGAACACCGGGGAGCTGTTTTTT